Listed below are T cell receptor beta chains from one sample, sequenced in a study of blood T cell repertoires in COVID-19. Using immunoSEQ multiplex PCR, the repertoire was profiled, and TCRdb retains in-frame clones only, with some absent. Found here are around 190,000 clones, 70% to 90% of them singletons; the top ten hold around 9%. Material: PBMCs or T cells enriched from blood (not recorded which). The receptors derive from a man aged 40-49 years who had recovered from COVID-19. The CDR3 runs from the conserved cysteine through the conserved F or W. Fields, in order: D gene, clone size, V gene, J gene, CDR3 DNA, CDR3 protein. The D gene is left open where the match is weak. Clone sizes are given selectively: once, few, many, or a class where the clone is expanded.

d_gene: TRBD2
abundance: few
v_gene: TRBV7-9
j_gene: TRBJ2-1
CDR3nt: TGTGCCAGCAGCTTAGCGCGAGACGGGAGGGCTTACAATGAGCAGTTCTTC
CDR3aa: CASSLARDGRAYNEQFF

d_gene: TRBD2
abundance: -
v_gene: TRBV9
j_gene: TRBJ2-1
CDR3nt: TGTGCCAGCAGCGTAGCCGGGACTAGCTCAGTCAATGAGCAGTTCTTC
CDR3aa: CASSVAGTSSVNEQFF

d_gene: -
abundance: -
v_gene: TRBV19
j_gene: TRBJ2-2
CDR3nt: TGTGCCAGTAGTATATGGGTCGGGGCCGGGGAGCTGTTTTTT
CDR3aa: CASSIWVGAGELFF

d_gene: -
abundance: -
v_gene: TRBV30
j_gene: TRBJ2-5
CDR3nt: TGTGCCTGGTCAGTGTACCAAGAGACCCAGTACTTC
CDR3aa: CAWSVYQETQYF

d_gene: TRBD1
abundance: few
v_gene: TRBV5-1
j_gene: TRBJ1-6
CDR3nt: TGCGCCAGCAGGGAGGGACAGCTAAATTCACCCCTCCACTTT
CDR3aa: CASREGQLNSPLHF

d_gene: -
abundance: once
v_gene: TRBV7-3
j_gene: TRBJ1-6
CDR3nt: TGTGCCAGCAGCTTAAAGGGCAGGGGCGGGGGTAATTCACCCCTCCACTTT
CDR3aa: CASSLKGRGGGNSPLHF

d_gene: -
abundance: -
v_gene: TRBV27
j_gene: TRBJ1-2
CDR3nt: TGTGCCAGCAAGCTAGGGGCAAGTACTAACTATGGCTACACCTTC
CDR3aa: CASKLGASTNYGYTF

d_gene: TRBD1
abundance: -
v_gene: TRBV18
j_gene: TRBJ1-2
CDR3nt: TGTGCCAGCTCACCTCCAGGGGGGCCCTATGGCTACACCTTC
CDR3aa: CASSPPGGPYGYTF

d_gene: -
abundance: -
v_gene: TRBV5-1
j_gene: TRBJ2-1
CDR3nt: TGCGCCAGCAGCTCCGAGGTGAGCGGTAAGCAGTTCTTC
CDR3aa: CASSSEVSGKQFF

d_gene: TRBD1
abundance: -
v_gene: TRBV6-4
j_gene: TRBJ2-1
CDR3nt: TGTGCCAGCGGACAGGGAATGGACAATGAGCAGTTCTTC
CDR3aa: CASGQGMDNEQFF

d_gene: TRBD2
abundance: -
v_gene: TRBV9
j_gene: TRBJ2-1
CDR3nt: TGTGCCAGCAGCCCGGGCGGGAGGGCCGGGGAGCAGTTCTTC
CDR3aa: CASSPGGRAGEQFF

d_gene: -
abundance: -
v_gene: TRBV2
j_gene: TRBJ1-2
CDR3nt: TGTGCCAGCAGCACCCAGTATGGCTACACCTTC
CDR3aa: CASSTQYGYTF

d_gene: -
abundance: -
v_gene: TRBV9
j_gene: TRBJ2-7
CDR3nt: TGTGCCAGCAGCGTAGGGACAGTTTCAGGCTACGAGCAGTACTTC
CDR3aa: CASSVGTVSGYEQYF

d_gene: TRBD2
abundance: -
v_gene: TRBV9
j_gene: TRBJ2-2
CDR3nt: TGTGCCAGCAGCCCAGGACTAGCGGGGGCAAACACCGGGGAGCTGTTTTTT
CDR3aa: CASSPGLAGANTGELFF

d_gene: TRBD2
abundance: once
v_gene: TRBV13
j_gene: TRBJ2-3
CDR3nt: TGTGCCAGCAGCTCCAATGCGGGGGGAATCACAGATACGCAGTATTTT
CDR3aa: CASSSNAGGITDTQYF

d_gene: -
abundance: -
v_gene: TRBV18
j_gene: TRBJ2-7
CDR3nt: TGTGCCAGCTCACTTTTGGCCGGGAACGAGCAGTACTTC
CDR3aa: CASSLLAGNEQYF

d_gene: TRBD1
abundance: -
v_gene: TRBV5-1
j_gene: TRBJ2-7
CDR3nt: TGCGCCAGCAGCAGGACCGGGACAGGGTCATCCGAGCAGTACTTC
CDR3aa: CASSRTGTGSSEQYF

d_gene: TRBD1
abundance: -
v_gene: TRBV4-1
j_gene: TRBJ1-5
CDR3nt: TGCGCCAGCAGCCTTAGGACAGGGGGAGGTCAGCCCCAGCATTTT
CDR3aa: CASSLRTGGGQPQHF

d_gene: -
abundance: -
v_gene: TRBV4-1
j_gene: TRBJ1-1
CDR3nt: TGCGCCAGCAGCCGGACAGAACAGGGTGCTGAAGCTTTCTTT
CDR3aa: CASSRTEQGAEAFF